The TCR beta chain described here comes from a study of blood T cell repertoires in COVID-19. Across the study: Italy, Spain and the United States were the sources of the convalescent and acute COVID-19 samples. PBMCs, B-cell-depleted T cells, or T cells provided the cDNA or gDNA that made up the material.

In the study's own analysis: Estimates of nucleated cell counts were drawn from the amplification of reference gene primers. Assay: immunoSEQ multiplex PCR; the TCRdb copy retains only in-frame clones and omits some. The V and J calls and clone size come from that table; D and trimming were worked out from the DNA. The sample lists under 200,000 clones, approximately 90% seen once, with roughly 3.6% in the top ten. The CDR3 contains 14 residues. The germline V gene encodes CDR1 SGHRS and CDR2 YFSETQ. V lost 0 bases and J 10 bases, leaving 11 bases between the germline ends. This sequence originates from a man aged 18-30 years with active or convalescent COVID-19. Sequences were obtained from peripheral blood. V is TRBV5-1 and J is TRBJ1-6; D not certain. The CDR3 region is CASSLDRSDSPLHF. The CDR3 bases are TGCGCCAGCAGCTTGGACAGATCCGACTCACCCCTCCACTTT. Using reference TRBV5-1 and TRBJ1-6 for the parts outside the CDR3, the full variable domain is KAGVTQTPRYLIKTRGQQVTLSCSPISGHRSVSWYQQTPGQGLQFLFEYFSETQRNKGNFPGRFSGRQFSNSRSEMNVSTLELGDSALYLCASSLDRSDSPLHFGNGTRLTVT.